One and the same sample provided the 31 T cell receptor beta chains below, sequenced in a study of T-cell reconstitution after alpha-beta-depleted transplantation in children. Molecular barcoding with unique molecular identifiers was used for the TCRbeta library. One entry per CDR3 protein, called by TCRdb with MiXCR from the PCR reads. The sample holds around 180,000 distinct CDR3 sequences, over 8.5% seen once. Specimen: PBMCs, collected before TCRalphabeta/CD19-depleted stem cell transplant. Every receptor here comes from a boy between 2 and 10 years old with acute myeloid leukemia, due to receive a stem cell transplant.

This clonotype has at least ten counts. V usage is TRBV6-1 and J usage is TRBJ1-4, with D possibly being TRBD1 (6 bases). V was trimmed by 0 bases and J by 5 bases, leaving 13 bases between them. CDR3 length: 16 residues. CDR1 is MNHNS and CDR2 is SASEGT in the germline V gene. This CDR3 reads CASSEAQGRGNEKLFF. The CDR3 DNA follows: TGTGCCAGCAGTGAAGCTCAGGGGCGCGGAAATGAAAAACTGTTTTTT.

In its sample, this clonotype was seen many times. J is TRBJ2-1 and V is TRBV2; D may be TRBD2 (5 bases). CDR1 is SNHLY, CDR2 FYNNEI, per germline. Trimming took off 10 bases at V and 8 bases at J, with 12 bases between the two ends. CDR3 length equals 11 residues. CDR3 nucleotides: TGTGCCATACCGGCGGGCGATGAGCAGTTCTTC. This sequence encodes CAIPAGDEQFF. The whole variable domain, remainder taken from reference TRBV2 and TRBJ2-1, is EPEVTQTPSHQVTQMGQEVILRCVPISNHLYFYWYRQILGQKVEFLVSFYNNEISEKSEIFDDQFSVERPDGSNFTLKIRSTKLEDSAMYFCAIPAGDEQFFGPGTRLTVL.

As regards this clonotype: A much larger clone lies one base from this, so it may be a read error. The gene calls are TRBV7-2 and TRBJ2-1; 7 bases align to TRBD1. CDR1 is SGHTA and CDR2 is FQGNSA in the germline V gene. There are 16 residues in the CDR3. CDR3 in amino acids: CASSPRGGRAYSEQFF. Here the CDR3 DNA reads TGTGCCAGCAGCCCCCGAGGGGGCAGGGCGTACAGTGAGCAGTTCTTC.

This clonotype has a count of ten or more. The chain combines TRBV7-8 with TRBJ1-6, with 10 positions matching TRBD1. From germline, CDR1 is SGHVS and CDR2 FQNEAQ. The CDR3 consists of 14 residues. V shed 5 bases and J 8 bases; nucleotides not matched to a gene: 3. Here the CDR3 DNA reads TGTGCCAGCAGCGTGACAGGGGGCGATTCACCCCTCCACTTT. Amino acid sequence: CASSVTGGDSPLHF.

At least ten counts were recorded for this clonotype. V is TRBV18 and J is TRBJ2-2, with 7 bases identical to TRBD2. The CDR3 consists of 18 residues. The ends lost 2 bases at V and 7 bases at J; junction bases unmatched: 16. Germline V gene lookup returns CDR1 KGHSH and CDR2 LQKENI. The CDR3 DNA reads as TGTGCCAGCTCACCATCAAGTATACTGACTAGCTCCAGCGGGGAGCTGTTTTTT. Its protein product is CASSPSSILTSSSGELFF.

This clonotype was seen repeatedly, ten times or more. This chain links TRBV5-1 with TRBJ1-1; a possible D gene is TRBD1 (6 bases). The CDR3 consists of 15 residues. In germline, CDR1 is SGHRS, CDR2 YFSETQ. Trimming pared 3 bases from V and 3 bases from J, leaving 15 bases between. The CDR3 DNA follows: TGCGCCAGCAGCTCGACTCAGGGGATTGACACTGAAGCTTTCTTT. This gives the protein CASSSTQGIDTEAFF.

In this sample, this clonotype turned up many times. The chain couples TRBV4-1 to TRBJ2-3; no clear D gene. The V end lost 2 bases, the J end lost 5 bases, and 17 bases lay between the germline ends. This CDR3 has 16 residues. In germline, CDR1 is MGHRA, CDR2 YSYEKL. The CDR3 region has the DNA TGCGCCAGCAGCCAAAGATGGGGATTACTTCAAGATACGCAGTATTTT. It specifies CASSQRWGLLQDTQYF.

This clonotype has a count of ten or more. V and J are TRBV20-1 and TRBJ2-1; 11 positions match TRBD2. This CDR3 has 16 amino acids. Germline lookup yields CDR1 DFQATT and CDR2 SNEGSKA (reference sequence). The V and J ends lost 6 bases and 0 bases, in that order; junction bases with no gene match: 7. Here the CDR3 reads CSAGTSGLSSYNEQFF. CDR3 in DNA: TGCAGTGCCGGGACTAGCGGACTGAGCTCCTACAATGAGCAGTTCTTC.

This clonotype was picked up many times. The chain couples TRBV7-9 to TRBJ1-1; perhaps TRBD1 as D (6 bases). Germline lookup yields CDR1 SEHNR and CDR2 FQNEAQ (reference sequence). This CDR3 contains 17 residues. V lost 5 bases and J lost 4, with 23 bases in between. CDR3 nucleotides: TGTGCCAGCAGCCTTCATGGGGGTGGGGGGCAGGGCACTGAAGCTTTCTTT. Its protein is CASSLHGGGGQGTEAFF.

This clonotype was seen repeatedly, ten times or more. The CDR3 sequence is CASSPTYFATDTQYF. CDR3 DNA sequence: TGCGCCAGCAGCCCCACATATTTTGCCACAGATACGCAGTATTTT. The V call is TRBV5-1, the J call TRBJ2-3, with D uncertain. The CDR3 length is 15 residues. Germline V gives CDR1 SGHRS, CDR2 YFSETQ. Trimming took off 4 bases at V and 2 bases at J, with 14 bases between the two ends.

Many counts were recorded for this clonotype. V usage is TRBV7-3 and J usage is TRBJ1-6, with D possibly matching TRBD1 (6 bases). The CDR3 has 14 residues. Germline CDR1 reads SGHTA; CDR2 reads FQGTGA. Trimming took off 5 bases at V and 9 bases at J, with 14 bases between the two ends. The chain's CDR3 is CASSQTDSSSPLHF. The CDR3 bases are TGTGCCAGCAGCCAAACGGACAGTTCTTCACCCCTCCACTTT.

This clonotype was observed at least ten times. The chain has TRBV20-1 and TRBJ1-2, with D hard to call. V was clipped by 3 bases and J by 0 bases, with 8 bases between them. CDR1 is DFQATT and CDR2 is SNEGSKA in the germline V gene (reference sequence). The CDR3 runs to 13 residues. As DNA, the CDR3 is TGCAGTGCTAGTTTGCAGGCTAACTATGGCTACACCTTC. The encoded protein is CSASLQANYGYTF.

This clonotype has more than one count but fewer than ten. The V call is TRBV11-2, the J call TRBJ2-5; TRBD2 might be the D (5 bases). This CDR3 region has 13 residues. Trimming left V 5 bases short and J 4 bases short, with 11 bases between. Per germline, CDR1 SGHAT and CDR2 FQNNGV. As DNA, the CDR3 is TGTGCCAGCAGCCAGCTTCGGGGAGAGACCCAGTACTTC. Its translation is CASSQLRGETQYF.

Turning to this clonotype: A much larger clone lies one base from this, so it may be a read error. The chain couples TRBV7-9 to TRBJ1-4; 11 bases line up with TRBD1. The CDR3 totals 17 residues. Per the germline V gene, CDR1 is SEHNR and CDR2 is FQNEAQ (reference sequence). Here the CDR3 DNA reads TGTGCCAGCGGCGGGACAGGGGGTATCGCAGCTAATGACAAACTGTTTTTT. Translated, it gives CASGGTGGIAANDKLFF. Full variable domain (rest looked up from reference TRBV7-9 and TRBJ1-4): DTGVSQNPRHKITKRGQNVTFRCDPISEHNRLYWYRQTLGQGPEFLTYFQNEAQLEKSRLLSDRFSAERPKGSFSTLEIQRTEQGDSAMYLCASGGTGGIAANDKLFFGSGTQLSVL.

J is TRBJ2-7 and V is TRBV5-6; a weak D match, TRBD2 (6 bases). The ends were cut back, 2 bases at V and 7 bases at J, with 16 bases in the middle. Germline-derived CDR1 and CDR2 are SGHDT and YYEEEE. CDR3 size: 14 residues. CDR3 amino acids: CASSLGRERWEQYF. For the CDR3, the DNA is TGTGCCAGCAGCTTAGGACGGGAGAGGTGGGAGCAGTACTTC. The full variable domain, its missing parts supplied by reference TRBV5-6 and TRBJ2-7, is DAGVTQSPTHLIKTRGQQVTLRCSPKSGHDTVSWYQQALGQGPQFIFQYYEEEERQRGNFPDRFSGHQFPNYSSELNVNALLLGDSALYLCASSLGRERWEQYFGPGTRLTVT.

V and J are TRBV18 and TRBJ1-1; D gene uncertain. V was clipped by 2 bases and J by 5 bases, with 12 bases between them. This CDR3 spans 14 amino acids. The germline CDR1 and CDR2 sequences are KGHSH and LQKENI. The CDR3: CASSPIPGRTEAFF. The CDR3 region has the DNA TGTGCCAGCTCACCAATACCGGGAAGGACTGAAGCTTTCTTT.

At least ten counts were recorded for this clonotype. The rearrangement uses TRBV28 and TRBJ2-7, with 7 bases fitting TRBD1. J gave up 6 bases and V 5 bases, and 7 bases lay outside the gene matches. Looked up from germline, CDR1 is MDHEN and CDR2 is SYDVKM. This CDR3 contains 13 residues. In DNA, the CDR3 is TGTGCCAGCAGTCTAGGGACAGAGGCCGAGCAGTACTTC. Translating it yields CASSLGTEAEQYF.

This clonotype was recorded at least ten times. The rearrangement uses TRBV20-1 and TRBJ1-5; 7 nucleotides align to TRBD1. CDR1 is DFQATT and CDR2 is SNEGSKA in the germline V gene (reference sequence). The trim removed 0 bases at V and 3 bases at J, leaving 8 bases unmatched. This CDR3 is built from 16 residues. The CDR3 is CSARDRLEGANQPQHF. The CDR3 coding sequence is TGCAGTGCTAGAGATAGATTGGAGGGGGCCAATCAGCCCCAGCATTTT.

The chain uses TRBV19 and TRBJ2-2, with TRBD2 matching over 11 bases. The J segment lost 2 bases and the V segment lost 3 bases, leaving 5 bases of the junction unmatched. CDR3 length: 17 residues. From germline, CDR1 is LNHDA and CDR2 SQIVND (reference sequence). This CDR3 reads CASSIPTSGTNTGELFF. In DNA, the CDR3 is TGTGCCAGTAGTATCCCGACTAGCGGGACAAACACCGGGGAGCTGTTTTTT.

This clonotype was seen ten or more times. This chain links TRBV7-9 with TRBJ2-2; no clear D. The germline gives CDR1 SEHNR, CDR2 FQNEAQ (reference sequence). V gave up 4 bases and J gave up 2 bases, with 11 bases separating them. The CDR3 totals 15 residues. CDR3 in DNA: TGTGCCAGCAGCTGGGCAGAGCTTAACACCGGGGAGCTGTTTTTT. It specifies CASSWAELNTGELFF.

The chain is built from TRBV16 and TRBJ1-1; 7 nucleotides align to TRBD1. Germline lookup yields CDR1 KGHSY and CDR2 FQNENV. The CDR3 is 12 residues long. The V segment lost 6 bases and the J segment 6 bases; nucleotides outside the gene matches: 4. The CDR3 sequence: CASSGTGAEAFF. The DNA for the CDR3 is TGTGCCAGCAGTGGCACAGGGGCTGAAGCTTTCTTT.

This clonotype was observed at least ten times. CDR3 sequence reads: CSARDLSGSSQPQHF. DNA of the CDR3: TGCAGTGCTAGAGATTTGTCGGGATCGTCCCAGCCCCAGCATTTT. V usage is TRBV20-1 and J usage is TRBJ1-5, with D unclear. This CDR3 spans 15 amino acids. Between the trimmed V and J ends, which lost 0 bases and 7 bases, there was a span of 16 bases. Germline CDR1 and CDR2: DFQATT and SNEGSKA (reference sequence).

This clonotype was found many times. The rearrangement joins TRBV29-1 to TRBJ2-3; 12 nucleotides agree with TRBD2. CDR3 length equals 14 residues. CDR1 and CDR2 (germline): SQVTM, ANQGSEA. Trimming cost V 6 bases and J 0 bases; bases outside gene matches: 1. The CDR3 sequence is CSVGTSGSTDTQYF. In DNA form, the CDR3 reads TGCAGCGTGGGGACTAGCGGGAGCACAGATACGCAGTATTTT.

The table lists this clonotype with many counts. V and J are TRBV12-3 or TRBV12-4 and TRBJ2-6, with TRBD1 matching over 7 bases. CDR3 length: 18 amino acids. The ends lost 6 bases at V and 2 bases at J; junction bases unmatched: 13. The CDR3 nucleotides are TGTGCCAGCAGGACCATCCGGGACAGCTTTGCTGGGGCCAACGTCCTGACTTTC. Translated: CASRTIRDSFAGANVLTF.

This clonotype was seen repeatedly, ten times or more. The genes are TRBV29-1 and TRBJ2-7; the match to TRBD1 covers 8 bases. The CDR3 consists of 14 residues. The ends lost 4 bases at V and 0 bases at J; junction bases unmatched: 5. Germline V lookup: CDR1 SQVTM, CDR2 ANQGSEA. The CDR3 loop is CSVARTGSSYEQYF. The CDR3 coding sequence is TGCAGCGTTGCTCGGACAGGGAGCTCCTACGAGCAGTACTTC.

This clonotype was observed many times. The genes are TRBV7-2 and TRBJ1-2; 9 bases align to TRBD1. Germline V gene lookup returns CDR1 SGHTA and CDR2 FQGNSA. V lost 5 bases to trimming and J lost 8 bases; unmatched junction nucleotides: 9. The CDR3 has 14 amino acids. CDR3 bases: TGTGCCAGCAGCACCCGACAGGGGGAAGGCGGCTACACCTTC. This translates into CASSTRQGEGGYTF.

Many counts were recorded for this clonotype. This chain links TRBV20-1 with TRBJ1-1; a weak D match, TRBD1 (5 bases). Between the trimmed V and J ends, which lost 8 bases and 1 base, there was a span of 14 bases. The CDR3 is made up of 13 amino acids. The germline CDR1 and CDR2 sequences are DFQATT and SNEGSKA (reference sequence). The CDR3 protein is CSRLRDRNTEAFF. The CDR3 region has the DNA TGCAGTAGGCTCCGGGACCGGAACACTGAAGCTTTCTTT.

In its sample, this clonotype was seen many times. The gene calls are TRBV6-2 or TRBV6-3 and TRBJ1-1; 7 bases match TRBD1. CDR3 length equals 21 residues. The germline gives CDR1 MNHEY, CDR2 SVGEGT. The V segment lost 3 bases and the J segment 0 bases; nucleotides outside the gene matches: 22. The CDR3 bases are TGTGCCAGCAGTTATTTCGTCGTTTCGGACAGGTTGTTTTATGTGAACACTGAAGCTTTCTTT. Translating it yields CASSYFVVSDRLFYVNTEAFF.

This clonotype has a handful of counts. V gene TRBV6-5 combines with J gene TRBJ2-4, with TRBD1 identical over 7 bases. The CDR3 consists of 14 residues. Trimming removed 2 bases from V and 5 bases from J; junction bases left unmatched: 3. Germline V gives CDR1 MNHEY, CDR2 SVGAGI. The CDR3 DNA reads as TGTGCCAGCAGTTACGGACAGGCGGAAAACATTCAGTACTTC. Amino acids: CASSYGQAENIQYF.

This clonotype was seen many times. The rearrangement uses TRBV5-6 and TRBJ1-4, with D possibly matching TRBD1 (5 bases). Germline V gene lookup returns CDR1 SGHDT and CDR2 YYEEEE. This CDR3 spans 14 amino acids. The ends were cut back, 0 bases at V and 4 bases at J, with 7 bases in the middle. CDR3 nucleotides: TGTGCCAGCAGCTTGGACAGGCTTAATGAAAAACTGTTTTTT. This gives the protein CASSLDRLNEKLFF.

This clonotype was observed at least ten times. V gene TRBV6-1 combines with J gene TRBJ2-7, with 8 bases that match TRBD1. Germline lookup yields CDR1 MNHNS and CDR2 SASEGT. The CDR3 has 14 residues. The junction had 9 bases not matched to a gene; V was cut back by 6 bases and J by 5 bases. CDR3 loop: CASRGSDRANEQYV. The CDR3 nucleotides are TGTGCCAGCAGGGGGTCGGACAGGGCGAACGAGCAGTACGTC.